The source of this T cell receptor (beta chain) is a study of T cells in Graves' hyperthyroidism and ophthalmopathy. This clonotype appeared many times. Each patient was aged 18 to 65 and had newly diagnosed hyperthyroidism of under 2 months' duration. Amplified TCR beta CDR3 regions derived from RNA transcripts. HTBI primers were the set used in a first-round RT-PCR of the TCR CDR3. One entry per CDR3 protein, called by TCRdb with MiXCR from the multiplex PCR reads. The table includes approximately 360,000 distinct CDR3 sequences, around 25% detected once. Germline CDR1 reads MNHEY; CDR2 reads SVGAGI. CDR3 length equals 14 residues. V lost 1 base, J lost 7 bases, and 3 bases stayed unmatched.

This clonotype was obtained from a man aged 50 to 60 with Graves' hyperthyroidism. This chain links TRBV6-5 with TRBJ2-1; 8 bases match TRBD2. The sequencing input was blood. The CDR3 DNA is TGTGCCAGCAGTTACTTAGGACTAGCTAATGAGCAGTTCTTC. Residues: CASSYLGLANEQFF.